A single sample gave rise to the 32 T cell receptor beta chains below, sequenced in a study of T cells after yellow fever vaccination. TCRdb itself ran the 5' RACE reads through MiXCR, one entry per CDR3 protein. This table holds approximately 510,000 distinct CDR3 sequences, 20% to 25% found once. The source material was PBMCs, sampled approximately 20 days after the first yellow fever vaccination. These receptors came from a man between 18 and 35 years old who received the YFV17D yellow fever vaccine.

This chain uses TRBV5-1 with TRBJ2-2; TRBD2 agrees at 8 bases. CDR1 is SGHRS and CDR2 is YFSETQ in the germline V gene. V dropped 4 bases and J dropped 5; count of bases not matched to a gene: 10. This CDR3 is 16 amino acids long. The CDR3 sequence is CASSPEPGGLTGELFF. DNA for the CDR3: TGCGCCAGCAGCCCTGAACCGGGGGGGTTGACCGGGGAGCTGTTTTTT.

This clonotype was recorded a few times. V is TRBV7-9 and J is TRBJ2-1; 9 positions agree with TRBD1. Germline V gives CDR1 SEHNR, CDR2 FQNEAQ (reference sequence). J lost 10 bases, V lost 4 bases, and 8 bases had no gene match. CDR3 length: 14 residues. CDR3 amino acids: CASSSQDRGGEQFF. The CDR3 DNA reads TGTGCCAGCAGCTCACAAGACAGGGGGGGGGAGCAGTTCTTC. The full variable domain, with the rest looked up from reference TRBV7-9 and TRBJ2-1, is DTGVSQNPRHKITKRGQNVTFRCDPISEHNRLYWYRQTLGQGPEFLTYFQNEAQLEKSRLLSDRFSAERPKGSFSTLEIQRTEQGDSAMYLCASSSQDRGGEQFFGPGTRLTVL.

The gene calls are TRBV12-3 or TRBV12-4 and TRBJ2-7, with 9 nucleotides matching TRBD2. Unmatched junction bases numbered 10, after V lost 3 bases and J lost 7 bases. This CDR3 has 15 residues. This chain's CDR3 is CASSLLSSGVREQYF. The CDR3 nucleotides are TGTGCCAGCAGTTTGCTGTCTAGCGGGGTAAGGGAGCAGTACTTC.

This clonotype has more than one count but fewer than ten. The V gene is TRBV5-6, the J gene TRBJ1-1, with 9 bases that match TRBD1. The germline V gene encodes CDR1 SGHDT and CDR2 YYEEEE. This CDR3 spans 17 amino acids. V lost 4 bases, J lost 0 bases, and 10 bases stayed unmatched. CDR3 residues: CASSLGTGFLMNTEAFF. Here the CDR3 DNA reads TGTGCCAGCAGCCTGGGGACAGGGTTTTTGATGAACACTGAAGCTTTCTTT.

The gene calls are TRBV5-7 and TRBJ2-3, with D uncertain. TRBV5-7 is designated an ORF whose function remains uncertain. This CDR3 contains 15 residues. V was clipped by 2 bases and J by 5 bases, with 15 bases between them. CDR3 sequence: CASSFNSAGGDTQYF. The CDR3 DNA reads TGTGCCAGCAGCTTCAATTCAGCCGGCGGAGATACGCAGTATTTT.

V usage is TRBV6-1 and J usage is TRBJ2-7, with D perhaps matching TRBD1 (6 bases). Trimming shortened V by 7 bases and J by 6 bases, and 19 bases separated the two germline ends. CDR1 is MNHNS and CDR2 is SASEGT in the germline V gene. The CDR3 is 14 residues long. CDR3 region: CASIVRGFLGEQYF. The DNA for the CDR3 is TGTGCCAGCATTGTAAGGGGGTTCTTGGGCGAGCAGTACTTC.

This clonotype showed up just a few times. This rearrangement joins TRBV27 to TRBJ1-3, with D possibly TRBD1 on 6 matching bases. CDR1 and CDR2 (germline): MNHEY, SMNVEV (reference sequence). V shed 4 bases and J shed 7 bases, with 26 bases lying between them. The CDR3 spans 18 residues. CDR3 region: CASSSLQYTGPMSNTIYF. The CDR3 DNA is TGTGCCAGCAGTTCTTTACAATACACAGGGCCGATGAGTAACACCATATATTTT.

This clonotype occurred a few times. The chain combines TRBV7-2 with TRBJ2-5; D might be TRBD1 (7 bases). The germline V gene has CDR1 SGHTA and CDR2 FQGNSA. The CDR3 sequence is 15 residues long. With 4 bases removed from V and 5 bases from J, the gap between germline ends came to 17 bases. The CDR3, as DNA: TGTGCCAGCAGCTGGAGGGGGCAAGGGGGTGAGACCCAGTACTTC. The encoded protein is CASSWRGQGGETQYF.

This clonotype was seen only a few times. The chain employs TRBV15 and TRBJ1-2, with 7 nucleotides matching TRBD1. Unmatched junction bases numbered 6, after V lost 0 bases and J lost 5 bases. The CDR3 contains 15 residues. CDR1 and CDR2 (germline): LNHNV, YYDKDF (reference sequence). The CDR3 sequence is CATSRDLAGGYGYTF. The CDR3 DNA reads TGTGCCACCAGCAGAGATCTGGCAGGGGGGTATGGCTACACCTTC.

There are a few counts of this clonotype. The chain recombines TRBV29-1 with TRBJ2-2, with D uncertain. V was clipped by 8 bases and J by 3 bases, with 13 bases between them. CDR3 length equals 13 residues. Germline CDR1 SQVTM, CDR2 ANQGSEA. CDR3 in amino acids: CSFTAIYTGELFF. The CDR3 DNA reads as TGCAGCTTTACGGCGATCTACACCGGGGAGCTGTTTTTT.

Many counts were recorded for this clonotype. The gene calls are TRBV27 and TRBJ2-2; 8 nucleotides line up with TRBD1. Unmatched junction bases numbered 2, after V lost 4 bases and J lost 1 base. This CDR3 has 15 residues. Germline V lookup: CDR1 MNHEY, CDR2 SMNVEV (reference sequence). The CDR3 is CASSSGQGNTGELFF. DNA for the CDR3: TGTGCCAGCAGTTCAGGACAGGGGAACACCGGGGAGCTGTTTTTT.

This clonotype came up a few times. The chain recombines TRBV7-9 with TRBJ2-1; D is unresolved. V was shortened by 2 bases and J by 7 bases, with 9 bases between the two germline ends. The CDR3 loop spans 13 amino acids. The V gene's germline CDR1 is SEHNR and CDR2 FQNEAQ (reference sequence). CDR3 DNA sequence: TGTGCCAGCAGCTTAATTAGTAGGAATGAGCAGTTCTTC. Its translation: CASSLISRNEQFF.

The rearrangement joins TRBV7-3 to TRBJ2-3, with 9 bases identical to TRBD1. V was pared by 5 bases and J by 4 bases, with 4 bases of the junction left unmatched. Per the germline V gene, CDR1 is SGHTA and CDR2 is FQGTGA. The length of the CDR3 is 14 residues. The CDR3 protein is CASSEGQGADTQYF. CDR3 coding DNA: TGTGCCAGCAGCGAGGGACAGGGAGCAGATACGCAGTATTTT.

This chain connects TRBV10-3 to TRBJ2-2; a possible D gene is TRBD2 (5 bases). V was clipped by 7 bases and J by 8 bases, with 14 bases between them. The germline V gene encodes CDR1 ENHRY and CDR2 SYGVKD. The CDR3 totals 13 residues. The CDR3 is CAINAAPGGELFF. The CDR3 region has the DNA TGTGCCATCAATGCGGCGCCGGGGGGGGAGCTGTTTTTT.

The V gene is TRBV13, the J gene TRBJ2-5; perhaps TRBD2 as D (7 bases). CDR3 size: 15 residues. Germline CDR1 is PRHDT and CDR2 is FYEKMQ (reference sequence). V was cut by 1 base and J by 3 bases, with 12 bases left in between. For the CDR3, the DNA is TGTGCCAGCAGCTTAGCGGGGGGCCTGGAAGAGACCCAGTACTTC. Protein sequence: CASSLAGGLEETQYF. Full variable domain (outside the CDR3, taken from reference TRBV13 and TRBJ2-5): AAGVIQSPRHLIKEKRETATLKCYPIPRHDTVYWYQQGPGQDPQFLISFYEKMQSDKGSIPDRFSAQQFSDYHSELNMSSLELGDSALYFCASSLAGGLEETQYFGPGTRLLVL.

This clonotype came up a few times. The V gene is TRBV4-2, the J gene TRBJ1-1; TRBD1 might be the D (5 bases). Looked up from germline, CDR1 is LGHNA and CDR2 is YNFKEQ. This CDR3 comprises 14 residues. V gave up 3 bases and J gave up 5 bases, with 13 bases separating them. The CDR3 loop is CASSQQGGSTEAFF. DNA for the CDR3: TGTGCCAGCAGCCAGCAGGGAGGTAGTACTGAAGCTTTCTTT.

The CDR3 loop reads CASSWLAGTNEQFF. DNA for the CDR3: TGTGCCAGTAGTTGGCTAGCGGGGACCAATGAGCAGTTCTTC. The chain carries TRBV19 and TRBJ2-1, with 9 nucleotides matching TRBD2. There are 14 residues in the CDR3. With 5 bases clipped from V and 6 bases from J, the junction kept 5 bases outside the gene matches. Looked up from germline, CDR1 is LNHDA and CDR2 is SQIVND (reference sequence).

This sequence joins TRBV11-2 and TRBJ2-1; TRBD2 matches 9 bases. The CDR3 covers 15 residues. Germline loops: CDR1 SGHAT, CDR2 FQNNGV. V shed 1 base and J 8 bases; nucleotides not matched to a gene: 6. The CDR3 bases are TGTGCCAGCAGCTTAGTCGCGGGGGGGCTTCATGAGCAGTTCTTC. Translated: CASSLVAGGLHEQFF.

V usage is TRBV6-2 or TRBV6-3 and J usage is TRBJ1-2, with a possible D match to TRBD1 (6 bases). The CDR3 runs to 14 residues. V shed 2 bases and J shed 3 bases, with 10 bases lying between them. Per the germline V gene, CDR1 is MNHEY and CDR2 is SVGEGT. The CDR3 DNA follows: TGTGCCAGCAGTTACGTCGACAGGTACTATGGCTACACCTTC. As protein: CASSYVDRYYGYTF.

This clonotype was seen only a few times. The chain recombines TRBV7-9 with TRBJ1-1, with 9 bases that match TRBD1. This CDR3 has 15 amino acids. Trimming at V came to 5 bases and at J to 5 bases, leaving 9 bases not matched to a gene. From germline, CDR1 is SEHNR and CDR2 FQNEAQ (reference sequence). CDR3 bases: TGTGCCAGCAGCCCGGGGGACAGGGTGGTTACTGAAGCTTTCTTT. Its protein product is CASSPGDRVVTEAFF.

The rearrangement links TRBV12-3 or TRBV12-4 to TRBJ2-2; 7 positions agree with TRBD2. Germline trimming cut 6 bases from V and 6 bases from J; bases unmatched to any gene: 10. This CDR3 is built from 15 residues. The CDR3 loop reads CASSLWQGGAGELFF. In DNA, the CDR3 is TGTGCCAGCAGCTTGTGGCAGGGAGGGGCCGGGGAGCTGTTTTTT.

V and J are TRBV29-1 and TRBJ2-7; D might be TRBD2 (6 bases). Germline CDR1 SQVTM, CDR2 ANQGSEA. The CDR3 consists of 11 residues. The germline V and J ends were trimmed by 4 bases and 6 bases, with 10 bases remaining between them. The CDR3 region has the DNA TGCAGCGTTGCACAGGAGGGCGAGCAGTACGTC. Protein product: CSVAQEGEQYV.

V and J are TRBV6-6 and TRBJ2-5; tentatively, D is TRBD2 (5 bases). The germline gives CDR1 MNHNY, CDR2 SVGAGI (reference sequence). V was trimmed by 4 bases and J by 3 bases, leaving 9 bases between them. The CDR3 has 13 amino acids. The CDR3, as DNA: TGTGCCAGCAGTTCAGCGGATAAAGAGACCCAGTACTTC. This gives the protein CASSSADKETQYF.

This clonotype has just a few counts. The chain uses TRBV7-2 and TRBJ2-3; D is tentatively TRBD1 or TRBD2 (6 bases each). The CDR3 covers 14 residues. Germline-derived CDR1 and CDR2 are SGHTA and FQGNSA. Between the trimmed V and J ends, which lost 5 bases and 4 bases, there was a span of 13 bases. In nucleotides, the CDR3 is TGTGCCAGCAGCCCATCGGGGGCGTCAGATACGCAGTATTTT. Amino acids: CASSPSGASDTQYF.

This rearrangement joins TRBV20-1 to TRBJ2-1; no clear D gene. This CDR3 is built from 13 residues. V lost 6 bases and J 15 bases, leaving 24 bases between the germline ends. The V gene's germline CDR1 is DFQATT and CDR2 SNEGSKA (reference sequence). CDR3 sequence: CSAPIPGRYFPFF. The CDR3 DNA sequence: TGCAGTGCACCCATTCCCGGACGATATTTCCCGTTCTTC.

The chain employs TRBV28 and TRBJ2-5; D remains ambiguous. CDR1 and CDR2 (germline): MDHEN, SYDVKM. Deletions cut 5 bases from V and 0 bases from J, with 7 bases between. This CDR3 spans 13 amino acids. CDR3 bases: TGTGCCAGCAGTGGGCGCGACCAAGAGACCCAGTACTTC. This gives the protein CASSGRDQETQYF. Combining the CDR3 with reference TRBV28 and TRBJ2-5 gives the whole variable domain DVKVTQSSRYLVKRTGEKVFLECVQDMDHENMFWYRQDPGLGLRLIYFSYDVKMKEKGDIPEGYSVSREKKERFSLILESASTNQTSMYLCASSGRDQETQYFGPGTRLLVL.

V and J are TRBV12-3 or TRBV12-4 and TRBJ1-5; D is uncertain. Trimming cost V 5 bases and J 11 bases, with 16 bases left between them. The CDR3 contains 13 residues. CDR3 protein: CASSPTSVGAQHF. The CDR3 bases are TGTGCCAGCAGTCCAACATCAGTCGGAGCCCAGCATTTT.

The chain joins TRBV28 to TRBJ1-2; D call uncertain. The CDR3 sequence is 13 residues long. Trimming removed 3 bases at V and 7 bases at J, with 12 bases between. Germline CDR1 is MDHEN and CDR2 is SYDVKM. This CDR3 is CASSFRTIGGYTF. The CDR3 region has the DNA TGTGCCAGCAGTTTTAGGACGATTGGTGGCTACACCTTC.

The table lists this clonotype with a few counts. The V call is TRBV12-3 or TRBV12-4, the J call TRBJ2-2, with 9 bases matching TRBD2. With V trimmed by 4 bases and J by 5 bases, 5 bases remained unmatched. The CDR3 loop spans 15 amino acids. The CDR3 loop reads CASSWTSVGTGELFF. The CDR3 coding sequence is TGTGCCAGCAGTTGGACTAGCGTGGGAACCGGGGAGCTGTTTTTT.

The chain has TRBV11-2 and TRBJ2-5; 7 nucleotides line up with TRBD1. The junction had 20 bases not matched to a gene; V was cut back by 1 base and J by 9 bases. Germline assignment: CDR1 SGHAT and CDR2 FQNNGV. The CDR3 sequence is 18 residues long. The CDR3: CASSLGPRDSVRHGAQYF. In DNA form, the CDR3 reads TGTGCCAGCAGCTTAGGTCCCCGGGACAGCGTCCGCCACGGGGCCCAGTACTTC.

This clonotype turned up a few times. CDR3 in amino acids: CAWGSMETGKGPDTQYF. As DNA, the CDR3 is TGTGCCTGGGGGAGCATGGAGACAGGCAAAGGTCCTGATACGCAGTATTTT. The V gene is TRBV30, the J gene TRBJ2-3; the D gene is possibly TRBD1 (6 bases). This CDR3 region has 17 residues. Trimming took 5 bases from V and 6 from J, leaving 27 bases between them. Germline V gene data show CDR1 as GTSNPN and CDR2 as SVGIG (reference sequence).

The rearrangement joins TRBV5-1 to TRBJ1-1, with D perhaps matching TRBD1 (5 bases). The CDR3 loop spans 14 amino acids. Trimming removed 9 bases from V and 0 bases from J, with 15 bases in between. Germline CDR1 and CDR2: SGHRS and YFSETQ. CDR3 sequence reads: CATAPGPLNTEAFF. Here the CDR3 DNA reads TGCGCCACCGCGCCGGGACCGTTGAACACTGAAGCTTTCTTT. The whole variable domain, remainder taken from reference TRBV5-1 and TRBJ1-1, is KAGVTQTPRYLIKTRGQQVTLSCSPISGHRSVSWYQQTPGQGLQFLFEYFSETQRNKGNFPGRFSGRQFSNSRSEMNVSTLELGDSALYLCATAPGPLNTEAFFGQGTRLTVV.